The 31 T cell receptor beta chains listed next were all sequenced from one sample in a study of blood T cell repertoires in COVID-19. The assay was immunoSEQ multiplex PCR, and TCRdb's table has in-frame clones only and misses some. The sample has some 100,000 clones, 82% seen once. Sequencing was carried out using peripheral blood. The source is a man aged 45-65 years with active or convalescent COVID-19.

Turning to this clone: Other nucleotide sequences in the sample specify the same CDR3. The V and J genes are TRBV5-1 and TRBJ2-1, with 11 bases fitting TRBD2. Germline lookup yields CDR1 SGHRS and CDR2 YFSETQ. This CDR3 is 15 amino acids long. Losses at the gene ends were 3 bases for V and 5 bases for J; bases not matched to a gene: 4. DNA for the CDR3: TGCGCCAGCAGCTCGCTAGCGGGGGGCCACAATGAGCAGTTCTTC. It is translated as CASSSLAGGHNEQFF.

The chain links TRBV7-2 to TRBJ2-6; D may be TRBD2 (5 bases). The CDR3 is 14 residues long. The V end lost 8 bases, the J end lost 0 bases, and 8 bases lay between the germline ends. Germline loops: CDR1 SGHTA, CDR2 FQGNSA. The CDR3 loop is CASGSSSGANVLTF. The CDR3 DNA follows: TGTGCCAGCGGGAGTAGCTCTGGGGCCAACGTCCTGACTTTC.

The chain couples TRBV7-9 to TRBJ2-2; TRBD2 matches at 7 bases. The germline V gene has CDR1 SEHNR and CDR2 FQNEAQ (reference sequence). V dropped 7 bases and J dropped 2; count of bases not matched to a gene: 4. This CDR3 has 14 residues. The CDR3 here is CASTPGGNTGELFF. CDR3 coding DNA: TGTGCCAGCACCCCGGGGGGAAACACCGGGGAGCTGTTTTTT.

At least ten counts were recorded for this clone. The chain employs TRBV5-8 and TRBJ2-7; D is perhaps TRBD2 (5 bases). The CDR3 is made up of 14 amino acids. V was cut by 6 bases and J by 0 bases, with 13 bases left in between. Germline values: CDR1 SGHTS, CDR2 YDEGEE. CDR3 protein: CASKRAGSSYEQYV. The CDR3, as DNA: TGTGCCAGCAAGAGGGCAGGAAGCTCCTACGAGCAGTACGTC.

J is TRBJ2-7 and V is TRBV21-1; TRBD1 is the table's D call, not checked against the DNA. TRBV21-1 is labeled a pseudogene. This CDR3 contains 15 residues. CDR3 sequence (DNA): TGTGCCAGCAGCTCCCGACAGGGAGGAGACAACGAGCAGTACTTC. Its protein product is CASSSRQGGDNEQYF.

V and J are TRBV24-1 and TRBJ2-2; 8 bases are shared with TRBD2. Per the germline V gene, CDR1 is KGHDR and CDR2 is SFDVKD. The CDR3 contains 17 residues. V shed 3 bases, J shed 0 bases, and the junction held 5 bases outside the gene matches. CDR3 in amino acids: CATSDRKTSANTGELFF. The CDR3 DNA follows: TGTGCCACCAGTGATCGAAAGACTAGCGCGAACACCGGGGAGCTGTTTTTT.

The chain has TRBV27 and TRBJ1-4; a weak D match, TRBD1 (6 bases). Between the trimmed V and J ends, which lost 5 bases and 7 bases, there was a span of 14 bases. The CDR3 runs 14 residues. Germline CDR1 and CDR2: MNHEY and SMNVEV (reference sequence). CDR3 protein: CASSARGGSEKLFF. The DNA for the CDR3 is TGTGCCAGCAGTGCTAGGGGGGGGAGTGAAAAACTGTTTTTT.

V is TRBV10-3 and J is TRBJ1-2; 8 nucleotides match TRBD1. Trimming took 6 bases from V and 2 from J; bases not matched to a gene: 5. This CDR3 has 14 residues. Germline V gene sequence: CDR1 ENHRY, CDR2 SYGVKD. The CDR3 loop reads CAIRADRVNYGYTF. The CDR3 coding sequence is TGTGCCATCAGGGCGGACAGGGTCAACTATGGCTACACCTTC.

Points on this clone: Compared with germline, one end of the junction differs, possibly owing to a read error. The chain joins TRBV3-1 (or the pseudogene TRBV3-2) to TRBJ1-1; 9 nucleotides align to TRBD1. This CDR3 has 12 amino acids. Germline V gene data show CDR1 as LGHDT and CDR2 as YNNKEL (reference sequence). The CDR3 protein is CASARDRAEAFF. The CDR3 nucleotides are TGTGCCAGCGCCAGGGACAGGGCTGAGGCTTTCTTT.

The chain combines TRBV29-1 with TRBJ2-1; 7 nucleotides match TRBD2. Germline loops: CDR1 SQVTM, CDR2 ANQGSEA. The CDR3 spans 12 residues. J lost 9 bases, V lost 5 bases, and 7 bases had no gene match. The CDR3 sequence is CSVTVTSREQFF. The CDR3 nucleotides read TGCAGCGTTACCGTGACTAGCCGTGAGCAGTTCTTC.

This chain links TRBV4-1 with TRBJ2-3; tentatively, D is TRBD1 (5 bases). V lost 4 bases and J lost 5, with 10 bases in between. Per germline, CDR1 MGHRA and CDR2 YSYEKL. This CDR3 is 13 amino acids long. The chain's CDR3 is CASSRVREDTQYF. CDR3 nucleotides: TGCGCCAGCAGCCGGGTCAGGGAAGATACGCAGTATTTT.

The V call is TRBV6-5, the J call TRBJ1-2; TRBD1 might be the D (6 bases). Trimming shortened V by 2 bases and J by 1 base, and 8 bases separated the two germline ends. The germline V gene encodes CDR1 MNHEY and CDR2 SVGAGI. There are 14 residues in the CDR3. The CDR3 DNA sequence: TGTGCCAGCAGTTACAACAGGGATAACTATGGCTACACCTTC. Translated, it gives CASSYNRDNYGYTF.

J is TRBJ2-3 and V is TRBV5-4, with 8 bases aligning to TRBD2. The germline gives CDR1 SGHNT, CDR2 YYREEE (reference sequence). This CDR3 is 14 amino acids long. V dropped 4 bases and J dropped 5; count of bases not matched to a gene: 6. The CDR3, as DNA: TGTGCCAGCAGCCCCGGGGGGGCGGAAGATACGCAGTATTTT. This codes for CASSPGGAEDTQYF.

CDR3 nucleotide sequence: TGTGCCAGCAGCTTAGCTGCGACAGGGGGCTATGGCTACACCTTC. It codes for CASSLAATGGYGYTF. This chain links TRBV11-2 with TRBJ1-2; 9 nucleotides agree with TRBD1. With V trimmed by 1 base and J by 4 bases, 4 bases remained unmatched. Germline loops: CDR1 SGHAT, CDR2 FQNNGV. The CDR3 contains 15 residues.

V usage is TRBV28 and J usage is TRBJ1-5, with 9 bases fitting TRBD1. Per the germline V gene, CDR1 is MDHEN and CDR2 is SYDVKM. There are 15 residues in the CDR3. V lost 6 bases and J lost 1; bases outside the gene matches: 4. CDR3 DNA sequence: TGTGCCAGCAGGCAACAGGGGGCGAGCAATCAGCCCCAGCATTTT. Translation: CASRQQGASNQPQHF.

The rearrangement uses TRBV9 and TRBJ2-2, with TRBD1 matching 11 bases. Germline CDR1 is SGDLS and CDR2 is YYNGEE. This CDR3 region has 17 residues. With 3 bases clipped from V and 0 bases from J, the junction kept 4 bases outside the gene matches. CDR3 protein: CASSDRDRGSNTGELFF. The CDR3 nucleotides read TGTGCCAGCAGCGACCGGGACAGGGGGTCGAACACCGGGGAGCTGTTTTTT.

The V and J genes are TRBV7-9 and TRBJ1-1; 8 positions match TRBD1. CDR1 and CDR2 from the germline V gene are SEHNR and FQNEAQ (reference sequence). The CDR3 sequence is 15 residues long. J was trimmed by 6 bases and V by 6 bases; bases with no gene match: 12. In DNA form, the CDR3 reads TGTGCCAGCAGACGACAGGGGAGTGTTTACGCTGAAGCTTTCTTT. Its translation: CASRRQGSVYAEAFF.

As DNA, the CDR3 is TGTGCCATTAAGAATACCGGGACTGCAGGGAATGAGCAGTTCTTC. This encodes CAIKNTGTAGNEQFF. The V call is TRBV6-5, the J call TRBJ2-1, with D possibly being TRBD2 (6 bases). The V end was cut by 10 bases, the J end by 7 bases, with 23 bases between. Germline values: CDR1 MNHEY, CDR2 SVGAGI. CDR3 size: 15 residues.

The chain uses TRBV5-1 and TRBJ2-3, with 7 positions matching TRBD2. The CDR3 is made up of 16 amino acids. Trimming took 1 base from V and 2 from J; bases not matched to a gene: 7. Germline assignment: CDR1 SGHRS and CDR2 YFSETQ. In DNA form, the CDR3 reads TGCGCCAGCAGCTTGAGCAGCGGGGAGACCACAGATACGCAGTATTTT. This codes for CASSLSSGETTDTQYF.

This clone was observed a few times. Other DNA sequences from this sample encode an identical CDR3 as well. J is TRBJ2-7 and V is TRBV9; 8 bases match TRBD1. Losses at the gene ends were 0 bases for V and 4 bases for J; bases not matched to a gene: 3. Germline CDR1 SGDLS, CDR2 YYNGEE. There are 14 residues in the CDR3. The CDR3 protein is CASSVGQGAYEQYF. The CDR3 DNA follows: TGTGCCAGCAGCGTAGGGCAGGGGGCGTACGAGCAGTACTTC.

Here the CDR3 reads CASSQKQGVNSPLHF. In DNA, the CDR3 is TGTGCCAGCTCACAGAAACAGGGAGTAAATTCACCCCTCCACTTT. The chain links TRBV18 to TRBJ1-6; tentatively, D is TRBD1 (6 bases). The V end lost 4 bases, the J end lost 7 bases, and 14 bases lay between the germline ends. The CDR3 is 15 residues long. Per germline, CDR1 KGHSH and CDR2 LQKENI.

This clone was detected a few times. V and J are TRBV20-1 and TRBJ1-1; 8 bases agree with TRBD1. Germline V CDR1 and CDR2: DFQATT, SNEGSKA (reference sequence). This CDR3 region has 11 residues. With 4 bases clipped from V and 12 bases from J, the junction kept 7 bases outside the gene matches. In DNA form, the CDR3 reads TGCAGTGCTATAAGACAGGGGAGGCCTTTCTTT. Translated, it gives CSAIRQGRPFF.

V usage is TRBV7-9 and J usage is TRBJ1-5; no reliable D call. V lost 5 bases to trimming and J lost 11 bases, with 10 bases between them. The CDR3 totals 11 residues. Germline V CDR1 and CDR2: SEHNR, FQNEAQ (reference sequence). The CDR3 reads CASSGLGSQHF. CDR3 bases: TGTGCCAGCAGCGGACTTGGGTCCCAGCATTTT.

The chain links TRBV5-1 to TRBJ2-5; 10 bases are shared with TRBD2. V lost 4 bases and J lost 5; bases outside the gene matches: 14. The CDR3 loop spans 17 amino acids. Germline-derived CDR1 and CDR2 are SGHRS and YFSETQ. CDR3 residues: CASSPGLATQPAETQYF. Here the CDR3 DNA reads TGCGCCAGCAGCCCGGGACTAGCGACCCAACCGGCGGAGACCCAGTACTTC. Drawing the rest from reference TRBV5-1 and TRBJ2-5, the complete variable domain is KAGVTQTPRYLIKTRGQQVTLSCSPISGHRSVSWYQQTPGQGLQFLFEYFSETQRNKGNFPGRFSGRQFSNSRSEMNVSTLELGDSALYLCASSPGLATQPAETQYFGPGTRLLVL.

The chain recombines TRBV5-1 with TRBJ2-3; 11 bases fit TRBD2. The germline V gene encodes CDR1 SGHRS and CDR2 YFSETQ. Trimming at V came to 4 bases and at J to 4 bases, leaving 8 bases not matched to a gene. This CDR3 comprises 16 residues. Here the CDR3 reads CASSPSTSGTADTQYF. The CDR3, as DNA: TGCGCCAGCAGCCCGTCGACTAGCGGGACTGCAGATACGCAGTATTTT. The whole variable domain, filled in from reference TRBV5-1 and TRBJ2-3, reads KAGVTQTPRYLIKTRGQQVTLSCSPISGHRSVSWYQQTPGQGLQFLFEYFSETQRNKGNFPGRFSGRQFSNSRSEMNVSTLELGDSALYLCASSPSTSGTADTQYFGPGTRLTVL.

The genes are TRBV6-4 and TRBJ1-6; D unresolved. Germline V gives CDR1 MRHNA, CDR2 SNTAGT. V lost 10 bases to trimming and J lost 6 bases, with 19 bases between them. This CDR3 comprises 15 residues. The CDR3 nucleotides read TGTGCCACCCAGGAAGAAATCCAGCCTAATTCACCCCTCCACTTT. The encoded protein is CATQEEIQPNSPLHF.

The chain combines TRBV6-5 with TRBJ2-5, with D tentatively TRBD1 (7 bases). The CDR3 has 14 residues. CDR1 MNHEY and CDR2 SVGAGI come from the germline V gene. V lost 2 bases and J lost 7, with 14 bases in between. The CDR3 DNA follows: TGTGCCAGCAGTTACGGACAGGACGGGGGGACCCAGTACTTC. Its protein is CASSYGQDGGTQYF.

CDR3 in DNA: TGTGCCAGCAGCCGCCCGGGGTCTGTTAACTATGGCTACACCTTC. Protein: CASSRPGSVNYGYTF. V gene TRBV6-2 or TRBV6-3 combines with J gene TRBJ1-2; the D is unclear. The CDR3 covers 15 residues. V gave up 6 bases and J gave up 1 base, with 15 bases separating them. Per the germline V gene, CDR1 is MNHEY and CDR2 is SVGEGT.

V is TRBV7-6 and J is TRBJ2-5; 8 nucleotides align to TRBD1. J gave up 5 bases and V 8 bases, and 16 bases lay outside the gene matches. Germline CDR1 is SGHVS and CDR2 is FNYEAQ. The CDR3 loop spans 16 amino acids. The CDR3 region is CASSKTAQGALETQYF. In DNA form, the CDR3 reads TGTGCCAGCTCAAAAACGGCGCAGGGGGCACTGGAGACCCAGTACTTC.

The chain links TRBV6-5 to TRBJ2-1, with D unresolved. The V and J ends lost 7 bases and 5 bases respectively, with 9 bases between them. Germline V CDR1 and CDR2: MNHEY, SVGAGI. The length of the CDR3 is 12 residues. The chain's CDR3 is CASKLQDNEQFF. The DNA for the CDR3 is TGTGCCAGCAAGCTCCAAGACAATGAGCAGTTCTTC.

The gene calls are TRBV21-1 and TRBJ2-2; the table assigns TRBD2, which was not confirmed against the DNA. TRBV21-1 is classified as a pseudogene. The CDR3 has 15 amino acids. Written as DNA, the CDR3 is TGTGCCAGCAGCAAGGGGACTAGCGACAACGGGGAGCTGTTTTTT. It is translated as CASSKGTSDNGELFF.